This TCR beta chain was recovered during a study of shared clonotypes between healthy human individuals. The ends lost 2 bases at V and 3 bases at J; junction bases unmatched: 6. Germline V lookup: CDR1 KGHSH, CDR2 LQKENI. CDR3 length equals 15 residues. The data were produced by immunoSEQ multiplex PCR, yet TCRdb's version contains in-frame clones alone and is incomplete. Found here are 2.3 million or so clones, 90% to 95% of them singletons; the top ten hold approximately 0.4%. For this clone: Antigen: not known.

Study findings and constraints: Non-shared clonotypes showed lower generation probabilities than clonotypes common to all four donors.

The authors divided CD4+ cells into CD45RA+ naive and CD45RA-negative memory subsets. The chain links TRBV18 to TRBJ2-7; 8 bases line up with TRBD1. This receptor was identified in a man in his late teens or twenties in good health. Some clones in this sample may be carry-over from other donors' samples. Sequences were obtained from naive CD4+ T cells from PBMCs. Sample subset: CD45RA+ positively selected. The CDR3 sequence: CASSPVSGGIYEQYF. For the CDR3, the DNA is TGTGCCAGCTCACCAGTGTCAGGGGGCATCTACGAGCAGTACTTC.